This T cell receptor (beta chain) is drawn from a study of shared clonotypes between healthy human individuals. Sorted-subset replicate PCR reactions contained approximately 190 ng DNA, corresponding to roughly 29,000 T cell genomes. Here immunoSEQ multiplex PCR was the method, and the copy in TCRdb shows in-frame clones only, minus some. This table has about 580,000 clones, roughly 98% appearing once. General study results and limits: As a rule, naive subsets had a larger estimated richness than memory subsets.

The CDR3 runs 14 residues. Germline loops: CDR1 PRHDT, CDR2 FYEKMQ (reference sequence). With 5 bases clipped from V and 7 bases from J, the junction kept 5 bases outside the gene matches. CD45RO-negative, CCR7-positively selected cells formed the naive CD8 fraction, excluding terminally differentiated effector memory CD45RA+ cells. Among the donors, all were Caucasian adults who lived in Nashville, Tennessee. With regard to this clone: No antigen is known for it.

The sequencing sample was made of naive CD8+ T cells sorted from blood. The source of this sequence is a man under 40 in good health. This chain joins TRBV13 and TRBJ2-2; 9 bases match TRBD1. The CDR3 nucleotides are TGTGCCAGCAGCCTAGACAGGGGGATCGGGGAGCTGTTTTTT. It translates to CASSLDRGIGELFF.